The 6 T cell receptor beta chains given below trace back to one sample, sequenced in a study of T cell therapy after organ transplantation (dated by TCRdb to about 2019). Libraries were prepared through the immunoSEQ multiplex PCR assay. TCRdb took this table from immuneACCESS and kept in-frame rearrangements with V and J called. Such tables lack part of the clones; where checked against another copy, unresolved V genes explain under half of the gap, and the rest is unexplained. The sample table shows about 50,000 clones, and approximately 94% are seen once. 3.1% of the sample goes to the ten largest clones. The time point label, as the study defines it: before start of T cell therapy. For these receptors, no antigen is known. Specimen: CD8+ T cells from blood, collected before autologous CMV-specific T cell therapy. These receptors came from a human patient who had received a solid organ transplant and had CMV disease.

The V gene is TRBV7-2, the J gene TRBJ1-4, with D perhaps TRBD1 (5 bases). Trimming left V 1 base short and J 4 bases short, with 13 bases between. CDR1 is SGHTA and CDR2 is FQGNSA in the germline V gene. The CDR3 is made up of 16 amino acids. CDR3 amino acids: CASSLGGESLNEKLFF. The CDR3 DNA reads TGTGCCAGCAGCTTAGGGGGGGAGTCCCTTAATGAAAAACTGTTTTTT.

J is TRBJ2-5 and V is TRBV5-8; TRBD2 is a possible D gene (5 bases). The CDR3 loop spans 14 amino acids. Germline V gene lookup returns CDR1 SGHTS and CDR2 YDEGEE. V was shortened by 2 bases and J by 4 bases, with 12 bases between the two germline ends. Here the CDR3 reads CASSLLAWGETQYF. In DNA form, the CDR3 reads TGTGCCAGCAGCTTATTAGCGTGGGGAGAGACCCAGTACTTC.

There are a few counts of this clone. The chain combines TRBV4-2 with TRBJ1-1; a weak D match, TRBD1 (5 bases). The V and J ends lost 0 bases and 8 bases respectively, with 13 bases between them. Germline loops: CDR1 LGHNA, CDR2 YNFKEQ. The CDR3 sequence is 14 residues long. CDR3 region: CASSQDGSRTEAFF. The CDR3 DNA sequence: TGTGCCAGCAGCCAAGACGGGTCACGGACAGAAGCTTTCTTT.

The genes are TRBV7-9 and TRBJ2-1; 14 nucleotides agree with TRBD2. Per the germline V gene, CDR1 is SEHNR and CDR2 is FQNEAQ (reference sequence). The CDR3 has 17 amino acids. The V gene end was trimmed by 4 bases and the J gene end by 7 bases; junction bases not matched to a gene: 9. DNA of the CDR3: TGTGCCAGCAGCTCTCGGACTAGCGGGAGGAGAGGGAATGAGCAGTTCTTC. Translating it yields CASSSRTSGRRGNEQFF.

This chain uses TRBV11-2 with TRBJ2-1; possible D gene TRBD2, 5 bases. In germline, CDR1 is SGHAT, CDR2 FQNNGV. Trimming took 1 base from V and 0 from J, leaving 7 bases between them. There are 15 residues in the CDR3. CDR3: CASSLVGSSYNEQFF. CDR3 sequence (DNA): TGTGCCAGCAGCTTAGTAGGGAGCTCCTACAATGAGCAGTTCTTC.

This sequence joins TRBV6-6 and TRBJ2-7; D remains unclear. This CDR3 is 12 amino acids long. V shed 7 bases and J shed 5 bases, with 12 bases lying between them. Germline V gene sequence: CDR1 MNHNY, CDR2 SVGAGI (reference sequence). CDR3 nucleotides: TGTGCCAGCACGGGCCGCTCGAACGAGCAGTACTTC. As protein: CASTGRSNEQYF.